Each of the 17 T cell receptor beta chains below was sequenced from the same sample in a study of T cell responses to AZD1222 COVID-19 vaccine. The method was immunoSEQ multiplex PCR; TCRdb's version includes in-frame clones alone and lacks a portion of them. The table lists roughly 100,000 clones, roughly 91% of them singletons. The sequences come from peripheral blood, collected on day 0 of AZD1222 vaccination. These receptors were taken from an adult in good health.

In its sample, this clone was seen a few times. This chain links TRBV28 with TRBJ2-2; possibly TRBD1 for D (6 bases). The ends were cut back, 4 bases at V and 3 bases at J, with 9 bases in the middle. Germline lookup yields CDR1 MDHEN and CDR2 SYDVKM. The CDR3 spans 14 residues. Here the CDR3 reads CASSYRADTGELFF. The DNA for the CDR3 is TGTGCCAGCAGTTACAGGGCGGACACCGGGGAGCTGTTTTTT.

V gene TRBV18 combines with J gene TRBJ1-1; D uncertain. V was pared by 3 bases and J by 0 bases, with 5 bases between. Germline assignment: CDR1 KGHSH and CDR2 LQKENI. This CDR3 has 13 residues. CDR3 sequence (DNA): TGTGCCAGCTCACCTGTAATGAACACTGAAGCTTTCTTT. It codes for CASSPVMNTEAFF.

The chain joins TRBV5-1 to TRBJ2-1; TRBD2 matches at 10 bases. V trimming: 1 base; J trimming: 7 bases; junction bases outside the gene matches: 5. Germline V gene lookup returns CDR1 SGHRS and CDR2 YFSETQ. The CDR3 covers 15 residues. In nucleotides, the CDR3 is TGCGCCAGCAGCTTGAGCGGGAGGGCCGTAAATGAGCAGTTCTTC. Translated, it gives CASSLSGRAVNEQFF.

The CDR3: CASSEAGAVNQPQHF. In nucleotides, the CDR3 is TGTGCCAGCAGTGAAGCCGGGGCAGTCAATCAGCCCCAGCATTTT. The V and J genes are TRBV6-1 and TRBJ1-5; D possibly corresponds to TRBD1 (5 bases). V lost 0 bases and J lost 3, with 9 bases in between. Germline CDR1 MNHNS, CDR2 SASEGT. The CDR3 has 15 amino acids.

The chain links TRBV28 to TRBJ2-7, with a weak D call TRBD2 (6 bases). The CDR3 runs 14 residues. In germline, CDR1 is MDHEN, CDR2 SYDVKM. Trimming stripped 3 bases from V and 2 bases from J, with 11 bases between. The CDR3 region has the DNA TGTGCCAGCAGTTTTTGGCTAGCGCCCTACGAGCAGTACTTC. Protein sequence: CASSFWLAPYEQYF.

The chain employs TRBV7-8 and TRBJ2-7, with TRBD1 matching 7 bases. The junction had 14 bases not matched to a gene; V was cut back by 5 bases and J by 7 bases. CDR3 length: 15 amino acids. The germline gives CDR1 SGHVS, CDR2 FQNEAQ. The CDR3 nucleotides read TGTGCCAGCAGCGGCCACAGGGGTCTCCCATCTGAGCAGTACTTC. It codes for CASSGHRGLPSEQYF.

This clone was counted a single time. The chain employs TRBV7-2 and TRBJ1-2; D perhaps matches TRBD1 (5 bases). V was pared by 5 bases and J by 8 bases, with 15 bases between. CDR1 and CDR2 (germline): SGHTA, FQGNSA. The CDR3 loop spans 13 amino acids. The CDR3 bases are TGTGCCAGCAGCCCGAGAGAGGGGAGGGGCTACACCTTC. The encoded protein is CASSPREGRGYTF.

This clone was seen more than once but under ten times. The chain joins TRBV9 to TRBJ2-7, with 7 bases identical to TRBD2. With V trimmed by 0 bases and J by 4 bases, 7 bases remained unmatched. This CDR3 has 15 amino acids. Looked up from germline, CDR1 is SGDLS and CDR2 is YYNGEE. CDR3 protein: CASSVGWEGAYEQYF. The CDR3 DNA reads TGTGCCAGCAGCGTAGGTTGGGAGGGAGCGTACGAGCAGTACTTC. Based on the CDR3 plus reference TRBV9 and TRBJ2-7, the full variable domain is DSGVTQTPKHLITATGQRVTLRCSPRSGDLSVYWYQQSLDQGLQFLIQYYNGEERAKGNILERFSAQQFPDLHSELNLSSLELGDSALYFCASSVGWEGAYEQYFGPGTRLTVT.

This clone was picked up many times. The CDR3 region is CASSQDDSSGSREQYF. For the CDR3, the DNA is TGTGCCAGCAGCCAAGATGATTCTAGCGGGAGTAGAGAGCAGTACTTC. This sequence joins TRBV4-2 and TRBJ2-7; TRBD2 matches 10 bases. This CDR3 is 16 amino acids long. Germline values: CDR1 LGHNA, CDR2 YNFKEQ. The V gene end was trimmed by 0 bases and the J gene end by 7 bases; junction bases not matched to a gene: 9.

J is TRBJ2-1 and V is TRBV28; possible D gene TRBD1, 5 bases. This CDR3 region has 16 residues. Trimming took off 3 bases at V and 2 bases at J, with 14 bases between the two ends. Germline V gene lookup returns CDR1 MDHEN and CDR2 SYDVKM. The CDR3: CASSFGSEGAYNEQFF. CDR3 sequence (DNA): TGTGCCAGCAGTTTTGGATCGGAAGGGGCCTACAATGAGCAGTTCTTC.

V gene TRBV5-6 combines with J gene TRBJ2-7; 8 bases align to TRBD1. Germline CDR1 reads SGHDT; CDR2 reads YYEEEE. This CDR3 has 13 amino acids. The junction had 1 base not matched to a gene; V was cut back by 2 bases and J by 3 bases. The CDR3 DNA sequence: TGTGCCAGCAGCTTCGACAGGGGCTACGAGCAGTACTTC. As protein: CASSFDRGYEQYF.

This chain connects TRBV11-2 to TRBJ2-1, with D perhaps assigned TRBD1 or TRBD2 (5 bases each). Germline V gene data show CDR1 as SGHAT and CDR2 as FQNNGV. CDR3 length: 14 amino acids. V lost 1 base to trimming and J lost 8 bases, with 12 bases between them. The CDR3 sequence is CASSLVGPVDEQFF. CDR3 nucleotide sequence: TGTGCCAGCAGCTTAGTGGGACCTGTCGATGAGCAGTTCTTC. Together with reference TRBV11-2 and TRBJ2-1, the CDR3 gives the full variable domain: EAGVAQSPRYKIIEKRQSVAFWCNPISGHATLYWYQQILGQGPKLLIQFQNNGVVDDSQLPKDRFSAERLKGVDSTLKIQPAKLEDSAVYLCASSLVGPVDEQFFGPGTRLTVL.

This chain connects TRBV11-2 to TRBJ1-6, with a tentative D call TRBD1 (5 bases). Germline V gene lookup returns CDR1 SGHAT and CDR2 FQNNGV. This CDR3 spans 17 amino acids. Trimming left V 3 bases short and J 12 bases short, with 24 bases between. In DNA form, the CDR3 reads TGTGCCAGCAGCTTGGTTTCCCTGTCCTCCAGGGAAGGACCCCTCCACTTT. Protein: CASSLVSLSSREGPLHF.

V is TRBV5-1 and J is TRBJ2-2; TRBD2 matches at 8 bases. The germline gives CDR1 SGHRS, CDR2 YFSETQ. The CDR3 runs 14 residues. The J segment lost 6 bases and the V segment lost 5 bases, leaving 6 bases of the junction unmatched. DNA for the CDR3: TGCGCCAGCAGACCTTGGACTAGCCCCGGGGAGCTGTTTTTT. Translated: CASRPWTSPGELFF.

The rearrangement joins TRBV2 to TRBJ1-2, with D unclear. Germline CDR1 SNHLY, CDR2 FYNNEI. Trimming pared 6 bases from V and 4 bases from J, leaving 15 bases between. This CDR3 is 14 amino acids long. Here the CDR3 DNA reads TGTGCCAGCAGCCGGACTCTTGGAGTCTATGGCTACACCTTC. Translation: CASSRTLGVYGYTF.

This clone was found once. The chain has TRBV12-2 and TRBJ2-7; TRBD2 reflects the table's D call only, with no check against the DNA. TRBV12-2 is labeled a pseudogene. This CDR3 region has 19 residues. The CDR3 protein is CASRFFSCLLEVGAYEQYF. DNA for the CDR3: TGTGCAAGTCGCTTCTTCTCTTGCTTATTGGAGGTCGGGGCCTACGAGCAGTACTTC.

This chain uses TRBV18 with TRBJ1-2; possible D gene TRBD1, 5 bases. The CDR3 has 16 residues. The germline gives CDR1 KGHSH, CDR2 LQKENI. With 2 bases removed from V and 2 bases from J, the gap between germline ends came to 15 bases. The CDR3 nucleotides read TGTGCCAGCTCACCAGCGGTAGGGGCTGTCAACTATGGCTACACCTTC. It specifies CASSPAVGAVNYGYTF.